These T cell receptor beta chains were read from a single sample in a study of blood T cell repertoires in COVID-19. The method was immunoSEQ multiplex PCR; TCRdb's version includes in-frame clones alone and lacks a portion of them. The table records roughly 180,000 clones, roughly 80% of them present only once. Material for sequencing was PBMCs or T cells enriched from blood (not recorded which). Receptors originate from a man in his fifties or sixties who had been exposed to COVID-19. The conserved cysteine and the conserved F or W are not part of the CDR3 here.

v_call,j_call,cdr3_aa
TRBV4-2,TRBJ1-2,ASSQDWGQGAEGYGYT
TRBV7-9,TRBJ2-3,ASTPHGTSGTDTQY
TRBV25-1,TRBJ1-2,ASSDQGAGANYGYT
TRBV4-1,TRBJ1-4,ASSPSGATNEKLF
TRBV9,TRBJ1-2,ASSPGDRENYGYT
TRBV20-1,TRBJ2-3,SASLLAGEADTQY
TRBV7-3,TRBJ1-2,ASSLKQGYGYT
TRBV9,TRBJ1-2,ASSPGQGARGYT
TRBV27,TRBJ1-3,ASSPAGRIGNTIY
TRBV28,TRBJ2-5,AGSAGGTQETQY
TRBV5-1,TRBJ2-7,ASSLGPSGTSYEQY
TRBV4-1,TRBJ1-5,ASSPTGTGNQPQH
TRBV28,TRBJ1-5,ASSLRGPNQPQH